These 6 T cell receptor beta chains were sequenced from one sample in a study of blood T cells in healthy people across ages. The use of a sample-barcoded 5' primer and a J-beta primer mix characterized a second PCR of roughly 6 to 11 cycles. One entry per CDR3 protein results from TCRdb running MiXCR on the 5' RACE reads. The sample lists more than 900,000 distinct CDR3 sequences; 20% to 25% were seen once. This sample also belongs to another study, concerning T cells of mothers and their children.

The sequencing sample was made of blood. The source is a girl aged 2 to 10 in good health.

This chain links TRBV12-3 or TRBV12-4 with TRBJ2-1, with 14 bases lining up with TRBD2. The CDR3 runs to 19 residues. The V segment lost 6 bases and the J segment 1 base; nucleotides outside the gene matches: 11. Here the CDR3 DNA reads TGTGCCAGCAGATCGACCGGGACTAGCGGGAGTCGGTCCTACAATGAGCAGTTCTTC. Its translation is CASRSTGTSGSRSYNEQFF.

About this clonotype itself: At one end the junction does not follow the germline gene, possibly because of a read error. The gene calls are TRBV29-1 and TRBJ2-7; 11 bases line up with TRBD2. The CDR3 loop spans 16 amino acids. In germline, CDR1 is SQVTM, CDR2 ANQGSEA. In DNA, the CDR3 is TGCAGCGTTGATGGAGTTAGCGGGGGGGCCGAATACGAACAGTACTTC. Encoded protein: CSVDGVSGGAEYEQYF.

The rearrangement joins TRBV14 to TRBJ2-5; possible D gene TRBD2, 6 bases. Trimming took off 0 bases at V and 4 bases at J, with 12 bases between the two ends. Germline V gene lookup returns CDR1 SGHDN and CDR2 FVKESK. The CDR3 contains 15 residues. This chain's CDR3 is CASSQERDWGETQYF. DNA for the CDR3: TGTGCCAGCAGCCAAGAGCGGGACTGGGGAGAGACCCAGTACTTC.

There are a few counts of this clonotype. V usage is TRBV6-1 and J usage is TRBJ2-3, with a weak D call TRBD2 (5 bases). This CDR3 region has 15 residues. With 2 bases removed from V and 1 base from J, the gap between germline ends came to 10 bases. In germline, CDR1 is MNHNS, CDR2 SASEGT. DNA of the CDR3: TGTGCCAGCAGTGAAAGGGCGGGCCGCACAGATACGCAGTATTTT. Amino acids: CASSERAGRTDTQYF.

In its sample, this clonotype was seen a few times. The V gene is TRBV2, the J gene TRBJ2-5, with D possibly being TRBD2 (6 bases). The CDR3 is 16 residues long. Germline V gene sequence: CDR1 SNHLY, CDR2 FYNNEI. The V and J ends lost 7 bases and 6 bases respectively, with 24 bases between them. The CDR3 sequence: CASTPNSGARLKTQYF. CDR3 bases: TGTGCCAGCACCCCGAATAGCGGAGCCCGGTTGAAGACCCAGTACTTC.

The chain joins TRBV5-1 to TRBJ2-1; TRBD2 agrees at 15 bases. The V and J ends lost 3 bases and 9 bases, in that order; junction bases with no gene match: 4. The germline V gene has CDR1 SGHRS and CDR2 YFSETQ. The CDR3 loop spans 15 amino acids. The chain's CDR3 is CASSWTSGRAVEQFF. The CDR3 region has the DNA TGCGCCAGCAGCTGGACTAGCGGGAGGGCCGTTGAGCAGTTCTTC.